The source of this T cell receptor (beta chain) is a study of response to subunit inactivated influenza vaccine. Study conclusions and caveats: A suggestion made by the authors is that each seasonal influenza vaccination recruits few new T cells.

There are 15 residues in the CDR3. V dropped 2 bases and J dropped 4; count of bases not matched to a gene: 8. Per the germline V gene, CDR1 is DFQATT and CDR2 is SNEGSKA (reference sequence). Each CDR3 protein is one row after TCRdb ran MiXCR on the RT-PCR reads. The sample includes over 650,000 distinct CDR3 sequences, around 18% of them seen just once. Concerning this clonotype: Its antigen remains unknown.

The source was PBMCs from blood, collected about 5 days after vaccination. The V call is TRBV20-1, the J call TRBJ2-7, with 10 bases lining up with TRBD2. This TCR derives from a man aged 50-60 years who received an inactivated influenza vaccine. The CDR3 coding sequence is TGCAGTGCTAGAAAAGCTAGCGGGAGTGTTTACGAGCAGTACTTC. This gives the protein CSARKASGSVYEQYF.